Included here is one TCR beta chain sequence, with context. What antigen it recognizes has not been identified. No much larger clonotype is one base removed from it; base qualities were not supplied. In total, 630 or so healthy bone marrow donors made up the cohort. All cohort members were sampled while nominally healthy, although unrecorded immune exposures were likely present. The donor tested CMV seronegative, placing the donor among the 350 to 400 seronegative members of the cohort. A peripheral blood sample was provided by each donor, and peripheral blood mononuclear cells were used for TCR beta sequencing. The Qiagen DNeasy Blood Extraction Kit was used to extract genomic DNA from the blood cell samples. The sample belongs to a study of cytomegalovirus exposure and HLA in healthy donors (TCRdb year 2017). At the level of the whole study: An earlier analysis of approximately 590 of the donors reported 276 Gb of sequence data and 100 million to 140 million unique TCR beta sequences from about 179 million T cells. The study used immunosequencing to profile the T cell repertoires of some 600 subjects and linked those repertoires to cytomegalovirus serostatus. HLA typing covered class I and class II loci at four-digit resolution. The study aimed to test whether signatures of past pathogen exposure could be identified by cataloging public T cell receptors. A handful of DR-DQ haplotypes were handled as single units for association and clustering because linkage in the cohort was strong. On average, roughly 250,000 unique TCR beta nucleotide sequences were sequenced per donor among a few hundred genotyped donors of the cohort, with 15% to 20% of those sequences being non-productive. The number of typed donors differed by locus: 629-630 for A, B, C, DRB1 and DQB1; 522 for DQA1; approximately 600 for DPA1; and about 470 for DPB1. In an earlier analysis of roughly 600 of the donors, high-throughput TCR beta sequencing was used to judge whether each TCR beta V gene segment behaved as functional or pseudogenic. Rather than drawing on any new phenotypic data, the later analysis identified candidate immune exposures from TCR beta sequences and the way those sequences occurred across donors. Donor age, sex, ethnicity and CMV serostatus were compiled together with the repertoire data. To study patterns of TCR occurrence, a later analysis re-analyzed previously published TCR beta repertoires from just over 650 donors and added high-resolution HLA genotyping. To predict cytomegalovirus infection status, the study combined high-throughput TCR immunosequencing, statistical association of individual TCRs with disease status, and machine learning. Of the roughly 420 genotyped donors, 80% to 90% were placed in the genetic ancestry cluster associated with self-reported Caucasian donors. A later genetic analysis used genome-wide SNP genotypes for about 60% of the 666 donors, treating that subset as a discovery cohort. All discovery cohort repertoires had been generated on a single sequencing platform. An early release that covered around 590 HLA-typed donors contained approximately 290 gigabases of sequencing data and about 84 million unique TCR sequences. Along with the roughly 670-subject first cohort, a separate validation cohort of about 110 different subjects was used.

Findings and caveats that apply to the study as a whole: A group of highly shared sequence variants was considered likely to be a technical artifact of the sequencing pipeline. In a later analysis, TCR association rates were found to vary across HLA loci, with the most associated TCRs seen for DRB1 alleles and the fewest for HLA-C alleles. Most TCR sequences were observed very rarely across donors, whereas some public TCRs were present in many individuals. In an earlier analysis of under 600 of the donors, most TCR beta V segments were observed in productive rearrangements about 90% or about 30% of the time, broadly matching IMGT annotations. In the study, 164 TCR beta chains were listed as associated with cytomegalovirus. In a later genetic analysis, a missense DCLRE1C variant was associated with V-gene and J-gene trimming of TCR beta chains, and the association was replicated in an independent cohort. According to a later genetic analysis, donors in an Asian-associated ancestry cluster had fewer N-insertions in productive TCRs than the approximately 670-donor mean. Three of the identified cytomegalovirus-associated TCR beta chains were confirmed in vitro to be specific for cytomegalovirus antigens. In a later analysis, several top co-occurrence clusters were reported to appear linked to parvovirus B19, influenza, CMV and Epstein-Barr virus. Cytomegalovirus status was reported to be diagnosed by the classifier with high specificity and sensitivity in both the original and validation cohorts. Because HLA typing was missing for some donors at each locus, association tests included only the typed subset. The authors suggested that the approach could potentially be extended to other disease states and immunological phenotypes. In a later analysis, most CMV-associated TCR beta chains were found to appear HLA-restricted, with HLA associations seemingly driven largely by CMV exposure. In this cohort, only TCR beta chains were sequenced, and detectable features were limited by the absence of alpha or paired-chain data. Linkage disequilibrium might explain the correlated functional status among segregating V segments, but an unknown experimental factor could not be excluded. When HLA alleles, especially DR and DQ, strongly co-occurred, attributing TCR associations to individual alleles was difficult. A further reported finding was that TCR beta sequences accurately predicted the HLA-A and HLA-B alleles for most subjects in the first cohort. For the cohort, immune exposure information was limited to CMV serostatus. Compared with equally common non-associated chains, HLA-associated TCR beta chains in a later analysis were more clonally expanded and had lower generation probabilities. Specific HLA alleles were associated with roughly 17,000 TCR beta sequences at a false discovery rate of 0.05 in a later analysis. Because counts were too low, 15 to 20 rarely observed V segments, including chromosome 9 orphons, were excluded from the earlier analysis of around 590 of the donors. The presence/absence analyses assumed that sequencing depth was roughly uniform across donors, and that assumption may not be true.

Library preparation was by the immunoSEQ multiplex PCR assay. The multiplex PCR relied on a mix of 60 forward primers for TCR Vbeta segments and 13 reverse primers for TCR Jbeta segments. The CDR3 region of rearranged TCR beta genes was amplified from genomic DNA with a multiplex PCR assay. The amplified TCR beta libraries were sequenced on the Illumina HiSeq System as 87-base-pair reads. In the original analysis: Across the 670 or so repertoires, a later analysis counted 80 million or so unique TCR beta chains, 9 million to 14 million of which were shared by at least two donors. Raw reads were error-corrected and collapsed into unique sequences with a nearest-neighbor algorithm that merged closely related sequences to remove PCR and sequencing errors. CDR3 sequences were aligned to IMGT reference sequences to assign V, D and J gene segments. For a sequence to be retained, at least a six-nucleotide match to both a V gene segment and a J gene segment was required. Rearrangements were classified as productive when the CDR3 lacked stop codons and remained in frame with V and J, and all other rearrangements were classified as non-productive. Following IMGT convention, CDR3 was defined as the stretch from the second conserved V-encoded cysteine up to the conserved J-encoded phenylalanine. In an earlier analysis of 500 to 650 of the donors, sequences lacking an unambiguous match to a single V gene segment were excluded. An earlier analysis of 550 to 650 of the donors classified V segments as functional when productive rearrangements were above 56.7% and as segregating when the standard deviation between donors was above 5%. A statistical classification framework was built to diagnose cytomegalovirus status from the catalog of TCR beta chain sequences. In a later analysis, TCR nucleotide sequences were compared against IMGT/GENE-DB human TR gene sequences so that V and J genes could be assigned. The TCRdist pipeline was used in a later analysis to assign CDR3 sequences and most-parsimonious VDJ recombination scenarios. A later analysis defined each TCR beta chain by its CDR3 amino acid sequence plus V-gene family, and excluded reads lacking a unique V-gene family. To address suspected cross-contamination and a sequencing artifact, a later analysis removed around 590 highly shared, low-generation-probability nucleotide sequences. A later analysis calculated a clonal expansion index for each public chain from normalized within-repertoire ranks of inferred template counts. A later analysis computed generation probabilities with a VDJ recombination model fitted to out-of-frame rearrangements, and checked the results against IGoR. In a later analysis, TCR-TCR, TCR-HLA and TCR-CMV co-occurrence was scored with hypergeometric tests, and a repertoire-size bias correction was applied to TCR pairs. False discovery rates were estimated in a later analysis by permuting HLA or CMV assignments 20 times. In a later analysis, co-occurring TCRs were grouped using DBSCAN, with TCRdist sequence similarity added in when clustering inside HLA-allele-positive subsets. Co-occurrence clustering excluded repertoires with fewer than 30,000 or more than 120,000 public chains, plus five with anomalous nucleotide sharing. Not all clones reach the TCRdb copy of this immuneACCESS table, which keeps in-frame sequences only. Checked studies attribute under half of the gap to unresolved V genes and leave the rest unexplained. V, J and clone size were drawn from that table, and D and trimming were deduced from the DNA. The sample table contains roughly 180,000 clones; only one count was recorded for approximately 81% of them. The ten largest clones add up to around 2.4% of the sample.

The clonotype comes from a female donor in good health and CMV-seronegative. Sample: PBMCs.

Here is the DNA: TGCGCCAGCAGCCCCTCGAACACCGGGGAGCTGTTTTTT. Its amino acids are CASSPSNTGELFF. This chain joins TRBV5-1 to TRBJ2-2, with an unclear D gene assignment. Its CDR3 holds 13 amino acids, cysteine through phenylalanine. The entry retains the CDR3 DNA only, 39 bases that are in frame from base 1. In the germline V gene, CDR1 corresponds to SGHRS and CDR2 to YFSETQ. V drops 4 bases and J drops 0 bases, leaving 4 bases in between.